The 22 T cell receptor beta chains listed next were all sequenced from one sample in a study of response to subunit inactivated influenza vaccine. TCRdb re-called the RT-PCR reads through MiXCR, storing one row per CDR3 protein. In the table there are 800,000 or so distinct CDR3 sequences, around 20% of which are singletons. Sequencing used PBMCs from blood, obtained 4 to 6 days after vaccination. Every receptor here comes from a man aged 50 to 59 who received an inactivated influenza vaccine.

The chain couples TRBV7-8 to TRBJ2-4, with D perhaps being TRBD1 or TRBD2 (7 bases each). Trimming shortened V by 0 bases and J by 9 bases, and 15 bases separated the two germline ends. This CDR3 contains 15 residues. Per germline, CDR1 SGHVS and CDR2 FQNEAQ. Here the CDR3 reads CASSLAPRGGGIQYF. In nucleotides, the CDR3 is TGTGCCAGCAGCTTAGCCCCCAGGGGGGGTGGCATTCAGTACTTC.

This clonotype has a count of ten or more. The gene calls are TRBV12-3 or TRBV12-4 and TRBJ2-7, with 7 positions matching TRBD2. The V segment lost 1 base and the J segment 2 bases; nucleotides outside the gene matches: 5. This CDR3 contains 15 residues. The CDR3 sequence: CASSLVRGGAYEQYF. The CDR3, as DNA: TGTGCCAGCAGTTTAGTGCGGGGAGGGGCCTACGAGCAGTACTTC.

The chain couples TRBV3-1 to TRBJ2-5; D perhaps matches TRBD2 (6 bases). In germline, CDR1 is LGHDT, CDR2 YNNKEL (reference sequence). Trimming took off 0 bases at V and 2 bases at J, with 10 bases between the two ends. The CDR3 is 15 amino acids. CDR3 protein: CASSQDWGDQETQYF. CDR3 DNA sequence: TGTGCCAGCAGCCAAGATTGGGGGGATCAAGAGACCCAGTACTTC.

On this clonotype: The DNA is left out, because the CDR3 cannot be placed on it with certainty; the CDR3 is given as TCRdb lists it. The chain uses TRBV7-9 and TRBJ2-1; TRBD2 reflects the table's D call only, with no check against the DNA. The CDR3 is 15 residues long, counting both termini. The germline gives CDR1 SEHNR, CDR2 FQNEAQ (reference sequence). This chain's CDR3 is CASSFRFGAPDEQFF.

This clonotype was observed a few times. The chain recombines TRBV12-3 or TRBV12-4 with TRBJ2-2, with 10 positions matching TRBD1. The CDR3 loop spans 17 amino acids. Unmatched junction bases numbered 7, after V lost 5 bases and J lost 1 base. CDR3 loop: CASSPHRTGGNTGELFF. Written as DNA, the CDR3 is TGTGCCAGCAGTCCTCACCGGACAGGGGGGAACACCGGGGAGCTGTTTTTT.

A single count supports this clonotype. The chain recombines TRBV7-6 with TRBJ1-5, with a tentative D call TRBD1 (5 bases). In germline, CDR1 is SGHVS, CDR2 FNYEAQ. This CDR3 has 15 residues. Trimming stripped 2 bases from V and 0 bases from J, with 8 bases between. CDR3 sequence: CASSLSQGSNQPQHF. As DNA, the CDR3 is TGTGCCAGCAGCTTAAGTCAGGGTAGCAATCAGCCCCAGCATTTT.

This clonotype has only one observation. The genes are TRBV7-3 and TRBJ2-5; no clear D. From germline, CDR1 is SGHTA and CDR2 FQGTGA. V dropped 11 bases and J dropped 5 bases, with 33 bases sitting between them. The CDR3 has 18 amino acids. The CDR3 here is CALSFGYGLTVAVETQYF. The CDR3 bases are TGTGCCCTCAGTTTTGGATACGGGCTGACCGTGGCTGTGGAGACCCAGTACTTC.

This clonotype occurred a few times. This chain joins TRBV11-1 and TRBJ2-7; 9 positions agree with TRBD2. The CDR3 consists of 18 residues. Germline-derived CDR1 and CDR2 are SGHAT and FQDESV (reference sequence). V trimming: 2 bases; J trimming: 2 bases; junction bases outside the gene matches: 13. The CDR3 reads CASSLPKRPGTSPYEQYF. The CDR3, as DNA: TGTGCCAGCAGCTTACCCAAGCGCCCGGGGACTAGCCCCTACGAGCAGTACTTC.

The table lists this clonotype with a few counts. The chain combines TRBV5-1 with TRBJ2-1; no clear D. CDR1 and CDR2 (germline): SGHRS, YFSETQ. The CDR3 totals 15 residues. V was pared by 4 bases and J by 4 bases, with 15 bases between. The CDR3 DNA sequence: TGCGCCAGCAGCCCTACCCCTCTTGGGTACAATGAGCAGTTCTTC. Residues: CASSPTPLGYNEQFF.

This chain uses TRBV5-1 with TRBJ2-5; TRBD2 matches 13 bases. The CDR3 is 17 residues long. From germline, CDR1 is SGHRS and CDR2 YFSETQ. V was clipped by 4 bases and J by 5 bases; unmatched bases: 11. This chain's CDR3 is CASSPGSTSGGLETQYF. DNA of the CDR3: TGCGCCAGCAGCCCCGGGTCGACTAGCGGGGGGCTGGAGACCCAGTACTTC.

This clonotype was counted a few times. V and J are TRBV20-1 and TRBJ2-5; D perhaps matches TRBD2 (5 bases). The germline V gene has CDR1 DFQATT and CDR2 SNEGSKA (reference sequence). This CDR3 is built from 14 residues. Trimming left V 5 bases short and J 5 bases short, with 18 bases between. The CDR3 loop reads CSAPTLRGIETQYF. The CDR3 DNA reads as TGCAGTGCTCCTACCTTAAGAGGGATCGAGACCCAGTACTTC.

The chain links TRBV20-1 to TRBJ2-1, with D unclear. This CDR3 spans 11 amino acids. Germline lookup yields CDR1 DFQATT and CDR2 SNEGSKA (reference sequence). Trimming took 6 bases from V and 7 from J, leaving 10 bases between them. The chain's CDR3 is CSATKRNEQFF. The CDR3 DNA sequence: TGCAGTGCAACAAAACGGAATGAGCAGTTCTTC.

This clonotype was picked up a small number of times. The gene calls are TRBV15 and TRBJ2-1; D remains unclear. The CDR3 is 12 residues long. V lost 2 bases and J 8 bases, leaving 7 bases between the germline ends. CDR1 is LNHNV and CDR2 is YYDKDF in the germline V gene (reference sequence). CDR3 nucleotide sequence: TGTGCCACCAGCAGAACTAAGCATGAGCAGTTCTTC. It translates to CATSRTKHEQFF. Based on the CDR3 plus reference TRBV15 and TRBJ2-1, the full variable domain is DAMVIQNPRYQVTQFGKPVTLSCSQTLNHNVMYWYQQKSSQAPKLLFHYYDKDFNNEADTPDNFQSRRPNTSFCFLDIRSPGLGDTAMYLCATSRTKHEQFFGPGTRLTVL.

Ten or more counts support this clonotype. V is TRBV12-3 or TRBV12-4 and J is TRBJ2-7; D not certain. The CDR3 has 14 residues. Trimming shortened V by 1 base and J by 2 bases, and 9 bases separated the two germline ends. Here the CDR3 reads CASSLGRITYEQYF. CDR3 nucleotides: TGTGCCAGCAGTTTAGGCAGGATTACCTACGAGCAGTACTTC.

The V call is TRBV7-6, the J call TRBJ1-1; maybe TRBD1 (6 bases). Trimming removed 2 bases from V and 9 bases from J, with 22 bases in between. The CDR3 length is 16 residues. The V gene's germline CDR1 is SGHVS and CDR2 FNYEAQ. The CDR3 nucleotides are TGTGCCAGCAGCTTAAATAACCGGGCCCGAGGGGGGAAAGCTTTCTTT. The encoded protein is CASSLNNRARGGKAFF.

The sample holds one count of this clonotype. The chain carries TRBV4-2 and TRBJ2-3; D ambiguous. The CDR3 covers 14 residues. Trimming took off 1 base at V and 6 bases at J, with 11 bases between the two ends. Germline CDR1 LGHNA, CDR2 YNFKEQ. This chain's CDR3 is CASSQGRNGDTQYF. The DNA for the CDR3 is TGTGCCAGCAGCCAAGGTAGAAACGGGGATACGCAGTATTTT.

The sample holds many counts of this clonotype. The chain has TRBV20-1 and TRBJ1-1, with D tentatively TRBD1 (5 bases). This CDR3 is built from 13 residues. Trimming removed 2 bases from V and 1 base from J, with 8 bases in between. Looked up from germline, CDR1 is DFQATT and CDR2 is SNEGSKA (reference sequence). This CDR3 reads CSARTDRNTEAFF. CDR3 bases: TGCAGTGCTAGAACAGACAGGAACACTGAAGCTTTCTTT.

The rearrangement links TRBV20-1 to TRBJ2-1; TRBD2 agrees at 11 bases. This CDR3 has 14 amino acids. The V gene end was trimmed by 6 bases and the J gene end by 3 bases; junction bases not matched to a gene: 4. Germline V CDR1 and CDR2: DFQATT, SNEGSKA (reference sequence). The CDR3: CSAPGLADYNEQFF. The CDR3 region has the DNA TGCAGTGCCCCGGGACTAGCGGACTACAATGAGCAGTTCTTC.

In this sample, this clonotype turned up many times. The rearrangement joins TRBV20-1 to TRBJ2-3, with 7 bases lining up with TRBD2. CDR3 size: 13 residues. Trimming removed 4 bases from V and 1 base from J; junction bases left unmatched: 2. CDR1 DFQATT and CDR2 SNEGSKA come from the germline V gene (reference sequence). The CDR3 loop is CSANLAGTDTQYF. CDR3 in DNA: TGCAGTGCTAACCTAGCGGGCACAGATACGCAGTATTTT.

This clonotype has a handful of counts. This rearrangement joins TRBV18 to TRBJ2-7, with D possibly TRBD2 on 5 matching bases. V lost 4 bases to trimming and J lost 2 bases, with 12 bases between them. The CDR3 is 14 residues long. Germline V CDR1 and CDR2: KGHSH, LQKENI. CDR3 bases: TGTGCCAGCTCACAGGGTACTAGGGCCTACGAGCAGTACTTC. Protein: CASSQGTRAYEQYF.

This clonotype has only a few counts. This chain uses TRBV7-2 with TRBJ1-4; D ambiguous. V was trimmed by 5 bases and J by 8 bases, leaving 12 bases between them. Germline V CDR1 and CDR2: SGHTA, FQGNSA. This CDR3 has 13 amino acids. CDR3 sequence (DNA): TGTGCCAGCAGCCAAAGCGGTCTGGAAAAACTGTTTTTT. This codes for CASSQSGLEKLFF.

The rearrangement joins TRBV29-1 to TRBJ2-3; D call uncertain. Trimming took off 5 bases at V and 1 base at J, with 4 bases between the two ends. The germline V gene has CDR1 SQVTM and CDR2 ANQGSEA. This CDR3 contains 11 residues. Here the CDR3 reads CSVTGTDTQYF. The CDR3 DNA reads TGCAGCGTTACAGGCACAGATACGCAGTATTTT.